Listed here are 21 T cell receptor beta chains from one sample, sequenced in a study of T cell responses to AZD1222 COVID-19 vaccine. Method: immunoSEQ multiplex PCR; TCRdb's copy keeps in-frame clones and lacks some. Seen here are 80,000 or so clones, 90% observed once, and the top ten hold about 3.5%. This material consisted of peripheral blood, taken 28 days after the second AZD1222 dose. All receptors come from an adult who received the AZD1222 COVID-19 vaccine.

This sequence joins TRBV30 and TRBJ2-2, with D perhaps matching TRBD2 (6 bases). Looked up from germline, CDR1 is GTSNPN and CDR2 is SVGIG (reference sequence). The CDR3 is made up of 13 amino acids. As DNA, the CDR3 is TGTGTCATGCCGGGAGAGACCACCGGGGAGCTGTTTTTT. It yields the protein CVMPGETTGELFF.

CDR3 sequence (DNA): TGTGCCAGCAGCCCCGGACTAGCGGCCACCAGGGGATCCTACGAGCAGTACTTC. Its protein is CASSPGLAATRGSYEQYF. This sequence joins TRBV3-1 (or the pseudogene TRBV3-2) and TRBJ2-7, with 10 bases fitting TRBD2. The germline CDR1 and CDR2 sequences are LGHDT and YNNKEL (reference sequence). CDR3 size: 18 residues. Germline trimming cut 4 bases from V and 1 base from J; bases unmatched to any gene: 13.

The CDR3 region has the DNA TGTGCCAGCAGCGTAGGTGGGGCGCTGGAAGCTTTCTTT. This codes for CASSVGGALEAFF. The genes are TRBV9 and TRBJ1-1; TRBD1 is a possible D gene (5 bases). Trimming shortened V by 0 bases and J by 8 bases, and 11 bases separated the two germline ends. This CDR3 region has 13 residues. Germline CDR1 SGDLS, CDR2 YYNGEE.

This clone was found once. The V gene is TRBV7-2, the J gene TRBJ2-3; D gene unclear. The germline CDR1 and CDR2 sequences are SGHTA and FQGNSA. The CDR3 loop spans 11 amino acids. The germline V and J ends were trimmed by 3 bases and 3 bases, with 1 base remaining between them. The CDR3 here is CASSFTDTQYF. CDR3 DNA: TGTGCCAGCAGCTTTACAGATACGCAGTATTTT.

The chain has TRBV24-1 and TRBJ1-2; D might be TRBD1 (5 bases). This CDR3 is 12 amino acids long. Trimming took 4 bases from V and 9 from J, leaving 11 bases between them. The germline V gene has CDR1 KGHDR and CDR2 SFDVKD. The CDR3 bases are TGTGCCACCAGTGACACTAAGGGGAGCTACACCTTC. Amino acid sequence: CATSDTKGSYTF.

The rearrangement links TRBV7-9 to TRBJ1-1; D gene unclear. Germline loops: CDR1 SEHNR, CDR2 FQNEAQ (reference sequence). Trimming shortened V by 10 bases and J by 2 bases, and 14 bases separated the two germline ends. The CDR3 loop spans 13 amino acids. DNA for the CDR3: TGTGCCACCGTACCGGCAGCAAACACTGAAGCTTTCTTT. Its translation is CATVPAANTEAFF. The entire variable domain, with the rest obtained from reference TRBV7-9 and TRBJ1-1, is as follows: DTGVSQNPRHKITKRGQNVTFRCDPISEHNRLYWYRQTLGQGPEFLTYFQNEAQLEKSRLLSDRFSAERPKGSFSTLEIQRTEQGDSAMYLCATVPAANTEAFFGQGTRLTVV.

The rearrangement joins TRBV3-1 (or the pseudogene TRBV3-2) to TRBJ2-3; D tentatively fits TRBD1 or TRBD2 (5 bases each). The CDR3 spans 15 residues. Between the trimmed V and J ends, which lost 0 bases and 1 base, there was a span of 8 bases. CDR1 LGHDT and CDR2 YNNKEL come from the germline V gene (reference sequence). DNA of the CDR3: TGTGCCAGCAGCCAAGAGAGGGGAGGCACAGATACGCAGTATTTT. Translated: CASSQERGGTDTQYF.

The V call is TRBV6-5, the J call TRBJ1-4, with 11 bases that match TRBD1. V shed 11 bases and J 3 bases; nucleotides not matched to a gene: 5. Germline V gene lookup returns CDR1 MNHEY and CDR2 SVGAGI. The CDR3 covers 14 residues. The CDR3 nucleotides read TGTGCCGCGGGGACAGGGGGGTCTAATGAAAAACTGTTTTTT. It encodes CAAGTGGSNEKLFF.

The rearrangement uses TRBV6-4 and TRBJ2-3; perhaps TRBD2 as D (5 bases). The CDR3 totals 14 residues. V dropped 2 bases and J dropped 4 bases, with 10 bases sitting between them. Germline assignment: CDR1 MRHNA and CDR2 SNTAGT. This chain's CDR3 is CASSDKGESDTQYF. Here the CDR3 DNA reads TGTGCCAGCAGTGACAAGGGAGAGTCAGATACGCAGTATTTT.

The rearrangement uses TRBV2 and TRBJ1-2, with D uncertain. Germline V gene data show CDR1 as SNHLY and CDR2 as FYNNEI. This CDR3 comprises 12 residues. Trimming cost V 2 bases and J 5 bases, with 6 bases left between them. The chain's CDR3 is CASSEWGYGYTF. The CDR3 DNA follows: TGTGCCAGCAGTGAATGGGGATATGGCTACACCTTC.

V gene TRBV5-6 combines with J gene TRBJ2-5; possible D gene TRBD1, 5 bases. The CDR3 totals 14 residues. Trimming stripped 0 bases from V and 4 bases from J, with 10 bases between. Germline CDR1 reads SGHDT; CDR2 reads YYEEEE. The CDR3 region is CASSLEAGPETQYF. Here the CDR3 DNA reads TGTGCCAGCAGCTTGGAGGCAGGGCCAGAGACCCAGTACTTC. Variable domain in full (rest from reference TRBV5-6 and TRBJ2-5): DAGVTQSPTHLIKTRGQQVTLRCSPKSGHDTVSWYQQALGQGPQFIFQYYEEEERQRGNFPDRFSGHQFPNYSSELNVNALLLGDSALYLCASSLEAGPETQYFGPGTRLLVL.

This clone appeared once. The chain has TRBV19 and TRBJ1-1; 7 bases map to TRBD1. Germline lookup yields CDR1 LNHDA and CDR2 SQIVND (reference sequence). V dropped 7 bases and J dropped 2; count of bases not matched to a gene: 10. The CDR3 contains 15 residues. The CDR3 nucleotides read TGTGCCAGTACCATCGAGACAGGGTACAACACTGAAGCTTTCTTT. Its translation is CASTIETGYNTEAFF.

The table lists this clone with a few counts. V gene TRBV5-1 combines with J gene TRBJ2-7, with D hard to call. The CDR3 consists of 11 residues. Trimming cost V 2 bases and J 0 bases, with 0 bases left between them. Germline V lookup: CDR1 SGHRS, CDR2 YFSETQ. The CDR3 protein is CASSFSYEQYF. The DNA of the CDR3 is TGCGCCAGCAGCTTCTCCTACGAGCAGTACTTC.

The chain recombines TRBV6-5 with TRBJ1-1; D gene unclear. Germline lookup yields CDR1 MNHEY and CDR2 SVGAGI. This CDR3 spans 14 amino acids. V gave up 6 bases and J gave up 3 bases, with 14 bases separating them. CDR3: CASSPGGLYTEAFF. DNA of the CDR3: TGTGCCAGCAGCCCCGGAGGGCTTTACACTGAAGCTTTCTTT.

The V call is TRBV5-1, the J call TRBJ1-1; weak D call: TRBD1 (5 bases). The germline V and J ends were trimmed by 4 bases and 3 bases, with 13 bases remaining between them. The CDR3 runs 14 residues. CDR1 SGHRS and CDR2 YFSETQ come from the germline V gene. The CDR3 nucleotides are TGCGCCAGCAGCGGCCCGGGCAGGGACACTGAAGCTTTCTTT. This gives the protein CASSGPGRDTEAFF.

The rearrangement joins TRBV11-3 to TRBJ1-1; 7 bases are shared with TRBD1. The J segment lost 4 bases and the V segment lost 4 bases, leaving 12 bases of the junction unmatched. CDR1 SGHNT and CDR2 YENEEA come from the germline V gene. This CDR3 region has 16 residues. DNA of the CDR3: TGTGCCAGCAGCTACCCAGAAGGTGACAGGGCCACTGAAGCTTTCTTT. Its protein is CASSYPEGDRATEAFF.

As concerns this clone: Other DNA sequences in the sample encode the same CDR3. This chain connects TRBV20-1 to TRBJ1-4, with D uncertain. Germline V gene lookup returns CDR1 DFQATT and CDR2 SNEGSKA (reference sequence). The CDR3 extends over 11 amino acids. Trimming took off 0 bases at V and 7 bases at J, with 3 bases between the two ends. The CDR3 DNA follows: TGCAGTGCTAGAGATGGTGAAAAACTGTTTTTT. Translated, it gives CSARDGEKLFF.

V is TRBV4-1 and J is TRBJ1-1; possible D gene TRBD1, 6 bases. Looked up from germline, CDR1 is MGHRA and CDR2 is YSYEKL. Trimming took 2 bases from V and 0 from J, leaving 22 bases between them. This CDR3 contains 19 residues. CDR3 coding DNA: TGCGCCAGCAGCCAAAAACCCCTACAGGGCAGGGGATTGAACACTGAAGCTTTCTTT. Its translation is CASSQKPLQGRGLNTEAFF.

The chain employs TRBV3-1 (or the pseudogene TRBV3-2) and TRBJ1-2; D is unclear. V lost 3 bases, J lost 1 base, and 3 bases lay in between. Germline V gene sequence: CDR1 LGHDT, CDR2 YNNKEL (reference sequence). This CDR3 is 12 amino acids long. The CDR3 nucleotides are TGTGCCAGCAGCCAGGGTAACTATGGCTACACCTTC. Residues: CASSQGNYGYTF.

The chain carries TRBV5-1 and TRBJ2-1, with 7 bases that match TRBD2. The germline gives CDR1 SGHRS, CDR2 YFSETQ. The CDR3 extends over 17 amino acids. V lost 0 bases and J lost 7; bases outside the gene matches: 13. CDR3: CASSLGPVGGSPNEQFF. CDR3 bases: TGCGCCAGCAGCTTGGGACCTGTCGGGGGGTCTCCGAATGAGCAGTTCTTC.

The chain combines TRBV4-1 with TRBJ1-2, with 7 bases lining up with TRBD1. Unmatched junction bases numbered 3, after V lost 0 bases and J lost 5 bases. The CDR3 contains 14 residues. CDR1 MGHRA and CDR2 YSYEKL come from the germline V gene. Here the CDR3 DNA reads TGCGCCAGCAGCCAAGAGGGGGACAGTTATGGCTACACCTTC. Its protein is CASSQEGDSYGYTF.